The text below deals with one TCR beta chain. The record originates from a study of technical replicates of blood from several donors. CDR1 and CDR2 from the germline V gene are SNHLY and FYNNEI. The ends were cut back, 3 bases at V and 5 bases at J, with 13 bases in the middle. This CDR3 contains 14 residues. Measured with immunoSEQ multiplex PCR; TCRdb has only the in-frame clones, and not every one. The repertoire holds 11,000 to 15,000 clones, with 80% to 85% as singletons. This rearrangement joins TRBV2 to TRBJ2-5, with a weak D call TRBD2 (5 bases). Sequenced input: PBMCs. This receptor was taken from a human donor in good health. In DNA, the CDR3 is TGTGCCAGCAGTGAGGGGTGGGAGAGGGAGACCCAGTACTTC. This encodes CASSEGWERETQYF.